The 12 T cell receptor beta chains below come from one sample, sequenced in a study of blood T cells in healthy people across ages. PCR was performed a second time for roughly 7 to 12 cycles using a sample-barcoded 5' primer and a J-beta primer mix. A single record per CDR3 protein comes from TCRdb applying MiXCR to the 5' RACE reads. The data hold about 780,000 distinct CDR3 sequences, with about a quarter observed a single time. These same records also appear under a second study, on T cells of mothers and their children.

The specimen sequenced was blood. The receptor set was obtained from a boy between 10 and 17 years old in good health.

In its sample, this clonotype was seen a few times. This chain uses TRBV15 with TRBJ2-4, with D perhaps TRBD2 (7 bases). Trimming stripped 0 bases from V and 1 base from J, with 22 bases between. The germline V gene encodes CDR1 LNHNV and CDR2 YYDKDF (reference sequence). The CDR3 consists of 20 residues. DNA of the CDR3: TGTGCCACCAGCAGAGAGAGAGGGGGACTCCCCGGGGGGGCCAAAAACATTCAGTACTTC. Protein product: CATSRERGGLPGGAKNIQYF.

V usage is TRBV2 and J usage is TRBJ2-5, with D maybe TRBD2 (5 bases). The DNA end is more similar to TRBJ2-7, so the J call may be wrong. The CDR3 spans 14 residues. The V gene's germline CDR1 is SNHLY and CDR2 FYNNEI. CDR3 sequence reads: CASGGPEAFDEQYF. CDR3 in DNA: TGTGCCAGCGGAGGACCTGAGGCATTCGACGAGCAGTACTTC.

This clonotype was counted only a few times. The V gene is TRBV7-9, the J gene TRBJ1-2, with a weak D call TRBD1 (6 bases). Germline V gives CDR1 SEHNR, CDR2 FQNEAQ (reference sequence). The CDR3 consists of 14 residues. The V and J ends lost 2 bases and 6 bases respectively, with 13 bases between them. CDR3 sequence (DNA): TGTGCCAGCAGCTTATTTGAGGGGGGCGATGGCTACACCTTC. Translation: CASSLFEGGDGYTF.

The CDR3 nucleotides read TGCAGCGTTGAAGATCTCGGGGCGGGGGGCTACAATGAGCAGTTCTTC. Translation gives CSVEDLGAGGYNEQFF. The chain joins TRBV29-1 to TRBJ2-1, with 8 bases that match TRBD2. V lost 0 bases to trimming and J lost 3 bases; unmatched junction nucleotides: 7. Germline assignment: CDR1 SQVTM and CDR2 ANQGSEA. There are 16 residues in the CDR3.

V is TRBV20-1 and J is TRBJ1-5; possible D gene TRBD1, 6 bases. The V end lost 6 bases, the J end lost 0 bases, and 12 bases lay between the germline ends. Looked up from germline, CDR1 is DFQATT and CDR2 is SNEGSKA (reference sequence). The length of the CDR3 is 14 residues. CDR3 sequence reads: CSAQTGYSNQPQHF. Written as DNA, the CDR3 is TGCAGTGCCCAGACAGGCTATAGCAATCAGCCCCAGCATTTT.

This clonotype was detected only a few times. The rearrangement uses TRBV20-1 and TRBJ2-5; 8 nucleotides match TRBD1. The CDR3 sequence is 15 residues long. The V gene end was trimmed by 5 bases and the J gene end by 2 bases; junction bases not matched to a gene: 10. The germline CDR1 and CDR2 sequences are DFQATT and SNEGSKA (reference sequence). CDR3 region: CSAYGQGLPQETQYF. Written as DNA, the CDR3 is TGCAGTGCTTACGGACAGGGACTTCCTCAAGAGACCCAGTACTTC.

The V gene is TRBV6-1, the J gene TRBJ2-5; D is possibly TRBD1 (6 bases). Trimming left V 2 bases short and J 5 bases short, with 15 bases between. This CDR3 has 15 residues. Germline values: CDR1 MNHNS, CDR2 SASEGT. The CDR3 sequence is CASSESSTRGETQYF. In DNA, the CDR3 is TGTGCCAGCAGTGAAAGCAGCACTAGGGGGGAGACCCAGTACTTC.

This clonotype was seen at least ten times. The chain employs TRBV12-3 or TRBV12-4 and TRBJ1-2, with D unclear. V was trimmed by 10 bases and J by 7 bases, leaving 16 bases between them. The CDR3 has 12 amino acids. CDR3: CATTRGGSGYTF. The CDR3 DNA is TGTGCCACCACTCGAGGTGGGAGTGGCTACACCTTC.

For this clonotype: Here the CDR3 omits its conserved ending phenylalanine or tryptophan, so a read error is the likely source. The rearrangement uses TRBV28 and TRBJ2-7; D perhaps matches TRBD1 (7 bases). This CDR3 region has 14 residues. The V gene lost 3 bases and the J gene lost 3 bases, with 12 bases spanning the gap. CDR1 is MDHEN, CDR2 SYDVKM, per germline. The CDR3 coding sequence is TGTGCCAGCAGTTTGGGGCAGGGGGGCTACGAGCAGTACCTC. Its protein product is CASSLGQGGYEQYL.

This clonotype appeared a few times. The chain has TRBV6-6 and TRBJ2-7; D gene ambiguous. CDR3 length: 14 amino acids. Between the trimmed V and J ends, which lost 0 bases and 4 bases, there was a span of 10 bases. Germline V lookup: CDR1 MNHNY, CDR2 SVGAGI (reference sequence). CDR3 nucleotide sequence: TGTGCCAGCAGTTACTCGTCCACCGGGTACGAGCAGTACGTC. Amino acid sequence: CASSYSSTGYEQYV.

This clonotype has only a few counts. The V gene is TRBV4-1, the J gene TRBJ2-4; D might be TRBD1 or TRBD2, each matching 5 bases. The germline CDR1 and CDR2 sequences are MGHRA and YSYEKL. V gave up 0 bases and J gave up 8 bases, with 11 bases separating them. The CDR3 runs to 14 residues. Here the CDR3 reads CASSQDGGRDIQYF. The CDR3, as DNA: TGCGCCAGCAGCCAAGATGGGGGACGTGACATTCAGTACTTC.

The rearrangement uses TRBV12-3 or TRBV12-4 and TRBJ2-7; D may correspond to TRBD1 or TRBD2 (5 bases each). V was shortened by 1 base and J by 2 bases, with 12 bases between the two germline ends. The CDR3 is 15 amino acids. This CDR3 reads CASSLGAEGPYEQYF. For the CDR3, the DNA is TGTGCCAGCAGTTTAGGCGCCGAGGGGCCCTACGAGCAGTACTTC.